This T cell receptor beta chain was sequenced in a study of OX40 agonist ivuxolimab in advanced cancers. Looking at the study overall: The dose-escalation group included hepatocellular carcinoma, melanoma, renal cell carcinoma and head and neck cancer.

Germline V lookup: CDR1 LGHNT, CDR2 FRNRAP. J lost 8 bases, V lost 4 bases, and 9 bases had no gene match. The CDR3 extends over 15 amino acids. Profiled with immunoSEQ multiplex PCR; TCRdb holds only in-frame clones, not every one. The table has approximately 84,000 clones, 94% seen once. Here the sequenced sample was CD4+ or CD8+ T cells sorted from blood, taken in a trial of the OX40 agonist ivuxolimab. The chain carries TRBV12-5 and TRBJ2-1, with 9 positions matching TRBD1. This TCR was recovered from an adult with an advanced solid tumor such as melanoma, head and neck, liver or kidney cancer. CDR3 DNA sequence: TGTGCTAGTGGTTCGCCCCGACAGGGGGGGGATGAGCAGTTCTTC. This codes for CASGSPRQGGDEQFF.